This T cell receptor beta chain was identified in a study of blood T cell repertoires in COVID-19. Study overall: The study drew acute and convalescent COVID-19 samples from the United States, Italy and Spain. T cells, B-cell-depleted T cells, or PBMCs supplied cDNA or gDNA.

In the original workflow: The assay estimated nucleated cells by amplifying reference gene primers. Only in-frame clones appear in the TCRdb table, and some are missing; sequencing was by immunoSEQ multiplex PCR. The V and J calls and clone size are taken from that table; D and trimming were inferred from the DNA. The sample holds 70,000 to 100,000 clones, about four fifths seen once. This CDR3 is built from 20 residues. The V gene lost 4 bases and the J gene lost 0 bases, with 27 bases spanning the gap. From germline, CDR1 is LNHDA and CDR2 SQIVND (reference sequence). J is TRBJ1-2 and V is TRBV19; the D gene is possibly TRBD1 (5 bases). The sequence derives from an elderly woman with acute or convalescent COVID-19. Sequencing was carried out using peripheral blood. CDR3 nucleotide sequence: TGTGCCAGTAGTACCCAACGGTGGGCCGGGGGTAGAGGAGCTAACTATGGCTACACCTTC. This translates into CASSTQRWAGGRGANYGYTF.